This TCR beta chain was recovered during a study of blood T cell repertoires in COVID-19. Study context: The United States, Italy and Spain provided the acute and convalescent COVID-19 samples. The analysed material was cDNA or gDNA that came from T cells, B-cell-depleted T cells, or PBMCs.

Authors' methods: Researchers report that nucleated cell counts were estimated from reference gene primer amplification. Sequencing used immunoSEQ multiplex PCR; TCRdb keeps in-frame clones, though not all of them. The DNA gave D and trimming, while V, J and clone size come from that table. The sample has about 210,000 clones; around 85% are singletons. CDR3 length: 14 amino acids. CDR1 is SGHRS and CDR2 is YFSETQ in the germline V gene. The V end was cut by 5 bases, the J end by 6 bases, with 14 bases between. The Seattle patients joined while their infection was active and were tracked longitudinally afterward.

The genes are TRBV5-1 and TRBJ2-2; D is unresolved. Material: peripheral blood. The source of this sequence is a woman between 70 and 85 years old with COVID-19, enrolled during active disease. Here the CDR3 DNA reads TGCGCCAGCAGTCTAGGAAATTTGCCCGGGGAGCTGTTTTTT. It translates to CASSLGNLPGELFF.